Shown below are 2 T cell receptor beta chains from a single sample sequenced in a study of blood T cell repertoires in COVID-19. Method: immunoSEQ multiplex PCR; TCRdb's copy keeps in-frame clones and lacks some. The data show around 230,000 clones, 75% to 90% seen once. Sequenced material: peripheral blood. Source of these receptors: a middle-aged man with acute or convalescent COVID-19.

The V call is TRBV5-8, the J call TRBJ1-6; tentatively, D is TRBD1 (5 bases). Germline V gene sequence: CDR1 SGHTS, CDR2 YDEGEE. Between the trimmed V and J ends, which lost 0 bases and 9 bases, there was a span of 19 bases. The CDR3 extends over 17 amino acids. The CDR3 loop reads CASSLAYMTAASSPLHF. The CDR3 nucleotides are TGTGCCAGCAGCTTGGCCTATATGACAGCCGCCTCTTCACCCCTCCACTTT.

The V call is TRBV5-6, the J call TRBJ1-1; D call uncertain. Per the germline V gene, CDR1 is SGHDT and CDR2 is YYEEEE. Between the trimmed V and J ends, which lost 5 bases and 6 bases, there was a span of 17 bases. The CDR3 length is 14 residues. CDR3 nucleotides: TGTGCCAGCAGGCCCGGACGGGGAACTTCTGAAGCTTTCTTT. This sequence encodes CASRPGRGTSEAFF.